The T cell receptor beta chain under discussion was sequenced for a study of cytomegalovirus exposure and HLA in healthy donors. The PCR ran on 60 Vbeta and 13 Jbeta primers. Authors' data handling: The authors later counted 70 million to 85 million unique TCR beta chains, 8.5 million to 13 million of them shared. Method: immunoSEQ multiplex PCR; TCRdb's copy keeps in-frame clones and lacks some. The V and J calls and clone size are taken from that table; D and trimming were inferred from the DNA. Among about 160,000 clones listed, more than 75% were seen once. Study-wide results and caveats: TCR beta V- and J-gene trimming, according to a later analysis, was linked to a missense DCLRE1C variant. It was confirmed in vitro that a few of the CMV-associated chains were specific for CMV antigens.

Per germline, CDR1 SGHRS and CDR2 YFSETQ. The CDR3 has 12 residues. The V and J ends lost 2 bases and 5 bases respectively, with 7 bases between them. With respect to this clone: Its antigen is not identified.

The genes are TRBV5-1 and TRBJ2-5; the D gene is possibly TRBD1 (5 bases). The TCR comes from a human donor in good health. Sequenced: PBMCs. CDR3 amino acids: CASSFQGETQYF. CDR3 sequence (DNA): TGCGCCAGCAGCTTTCAGGGTGAGACCCAGTACTTC.